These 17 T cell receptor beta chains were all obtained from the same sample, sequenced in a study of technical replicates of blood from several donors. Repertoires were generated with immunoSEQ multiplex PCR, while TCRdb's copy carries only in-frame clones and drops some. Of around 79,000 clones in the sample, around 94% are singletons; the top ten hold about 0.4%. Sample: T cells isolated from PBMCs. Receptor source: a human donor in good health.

The CDR3 DNA follows: TGCAGCGTTGAATACTATTCGAAGGAGCAGTACTTC. It translates to CSVEYYSKEQYF. The chain carries TRBV29-1 and TRBJ2-7, with D uncertain. The germline V gene has CDR1 SQVTM and CDR2 ANQGSEA. The CDR3 spans 12 residues. Between the trimmed V and J ends, which lost 2 bases and 7 bases, there was a span of 12 bases.

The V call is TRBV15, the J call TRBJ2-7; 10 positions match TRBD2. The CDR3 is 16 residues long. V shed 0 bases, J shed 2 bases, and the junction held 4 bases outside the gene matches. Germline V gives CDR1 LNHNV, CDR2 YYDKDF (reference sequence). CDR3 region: CATSRELLAGAYEQYF. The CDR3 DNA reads TGTGCCACCAGCAGAGAATTGCTAGCGGGGGCCTACGAGCAGTACTTC.

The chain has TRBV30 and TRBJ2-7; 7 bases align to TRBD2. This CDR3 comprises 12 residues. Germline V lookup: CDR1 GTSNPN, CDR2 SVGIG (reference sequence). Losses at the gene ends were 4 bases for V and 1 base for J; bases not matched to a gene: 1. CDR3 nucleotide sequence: TGTGCCTGGACTAGCGGATCCTACGAGCAGTACTTC. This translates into CAWTSGSYEQYF.

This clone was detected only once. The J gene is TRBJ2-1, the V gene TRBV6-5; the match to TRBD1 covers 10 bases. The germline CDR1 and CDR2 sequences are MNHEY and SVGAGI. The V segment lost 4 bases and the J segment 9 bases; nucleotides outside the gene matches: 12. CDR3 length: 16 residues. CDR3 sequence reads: CASSFSLGQGWAEQFF. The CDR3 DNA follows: TGTGCCAGCAGTTTCTCTTTGGGACAGGGGTGGGCTGAGCAGTTCTTC.

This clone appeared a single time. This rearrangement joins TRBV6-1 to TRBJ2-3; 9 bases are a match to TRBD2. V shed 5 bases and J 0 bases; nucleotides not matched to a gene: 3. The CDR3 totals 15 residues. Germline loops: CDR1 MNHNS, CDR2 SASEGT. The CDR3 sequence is CASSPSGASTDTQYF. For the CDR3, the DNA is TGTGCCAGCAGTCCTAGCGGGGCGAGCACAGATACGCAGTATTTT.

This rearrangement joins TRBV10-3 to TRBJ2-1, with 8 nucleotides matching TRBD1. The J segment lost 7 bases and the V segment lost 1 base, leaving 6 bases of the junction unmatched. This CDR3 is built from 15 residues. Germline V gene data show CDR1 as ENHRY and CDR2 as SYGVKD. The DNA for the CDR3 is TGTGCCATCAGTGAGTACGGACAGGGCGAGAATGAGCAGTTCTTC. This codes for CAISEYGQGENEQFF.

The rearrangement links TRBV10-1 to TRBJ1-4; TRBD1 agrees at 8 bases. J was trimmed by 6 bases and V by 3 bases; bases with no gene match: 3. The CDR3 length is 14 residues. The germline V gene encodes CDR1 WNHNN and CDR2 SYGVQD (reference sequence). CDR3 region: CASSDTGGYEKLFF. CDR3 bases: TGCGCCAGCAGTGATACAGGGGGATATGAAAAACTGTTTTTT.

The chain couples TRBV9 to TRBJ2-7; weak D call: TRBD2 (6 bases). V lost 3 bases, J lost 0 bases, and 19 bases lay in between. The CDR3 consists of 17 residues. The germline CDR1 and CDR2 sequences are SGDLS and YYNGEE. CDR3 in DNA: TGTGCCAGCAGCGACCCCCTGGGTAGCGGTCCCTCCTACGAGCAGTACTTC. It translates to CASSDPLGSGPSYEQYF.

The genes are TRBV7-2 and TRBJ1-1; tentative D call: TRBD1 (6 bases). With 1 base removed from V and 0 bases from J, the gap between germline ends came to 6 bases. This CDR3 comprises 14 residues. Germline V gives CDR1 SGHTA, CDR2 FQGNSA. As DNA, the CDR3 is TGTGCCAGCAGCTTAGGGACAGTGAACACTGAAGCTTTCTTT. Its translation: CASSLGTVNTEAFF.

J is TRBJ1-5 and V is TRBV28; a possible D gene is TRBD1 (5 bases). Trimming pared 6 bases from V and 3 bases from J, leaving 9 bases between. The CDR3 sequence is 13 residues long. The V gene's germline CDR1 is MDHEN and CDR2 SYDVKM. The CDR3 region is CASRRQNNQPQHF. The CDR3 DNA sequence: TGTGCCAGCAGACGACAGAACAATCAGCCCCAGCATTTT.

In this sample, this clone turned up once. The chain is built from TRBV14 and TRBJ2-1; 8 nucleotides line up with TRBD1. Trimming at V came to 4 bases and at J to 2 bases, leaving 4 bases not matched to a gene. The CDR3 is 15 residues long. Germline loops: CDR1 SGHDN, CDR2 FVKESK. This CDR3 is CASSLRTGPYNEQFF. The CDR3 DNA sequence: TGTGCCAGCAGCCTAAGGACAGGGCCCTACAATGAGCAGTTCTTC.

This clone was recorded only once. The CDR3 DNA reads as TGTGCCAGCAGTGAGTATAGCAATCAGCCCCAGCATTTT. As protein: CASSEYSNQPQHF. This chain links TRBV6-1 with TRBJ1-5; no definite D call. V gave up 3 bases and J gave up 0 bases, with 3 bases separating them. The CDR3 extends over 13 amino acids. Germline V gives CDR1 MNHNS, CDR2 SASEGT.

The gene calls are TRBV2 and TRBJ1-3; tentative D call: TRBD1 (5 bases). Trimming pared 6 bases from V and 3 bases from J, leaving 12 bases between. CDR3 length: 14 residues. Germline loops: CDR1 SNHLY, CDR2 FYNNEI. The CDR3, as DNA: TGTGCCAGCAGCCTGACAGTGAGTGGAAACACCATATATTTT. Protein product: CASSLTVSGNTIYF.

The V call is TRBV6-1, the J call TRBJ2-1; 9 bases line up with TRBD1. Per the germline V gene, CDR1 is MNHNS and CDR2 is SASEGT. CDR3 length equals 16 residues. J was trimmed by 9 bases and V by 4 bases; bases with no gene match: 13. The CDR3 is CASSVGSWTGVPEQFF. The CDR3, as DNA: TGTGCCAGCAGTGTGGGAAGCTGGACAGGGGTCCCTGAGCAGTTCTTC.

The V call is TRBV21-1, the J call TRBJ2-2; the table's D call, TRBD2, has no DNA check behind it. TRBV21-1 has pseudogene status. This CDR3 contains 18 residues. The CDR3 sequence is CASSPPASGSRDTGELFF. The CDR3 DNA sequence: TGTGCCAGCAGCCCCCCAGCTAGCGGGAGTAGGGACACCGGGGAGCTGTTTTTT.

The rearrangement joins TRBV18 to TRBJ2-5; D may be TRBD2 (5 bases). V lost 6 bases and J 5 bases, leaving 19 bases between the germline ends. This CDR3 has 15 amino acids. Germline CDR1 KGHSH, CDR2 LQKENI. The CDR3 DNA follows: TGTGCCAGCTCCCCTCGGACGGCTAGGAGGGAGACCCAGTACTTC. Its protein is CASSPRTARRETQYF.

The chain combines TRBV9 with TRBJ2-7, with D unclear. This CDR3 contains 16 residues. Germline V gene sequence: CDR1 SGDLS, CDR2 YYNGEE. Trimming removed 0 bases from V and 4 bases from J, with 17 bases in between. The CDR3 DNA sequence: TGTGCCAGCAGCGTAGGAGGTTGGAGCGAAAAGTACGAGCAGTACTTC. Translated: CASSVGGWSEKYEQYF.